These 11 T cell receptor beta chains were sequenced from one sample in a study of technical replicates of blood from several donors. Only in-frame clones appear in the TCRdb table, and some are missing; sequencing was by immunoSEQ multiplex PCR. In the table there are around 80,000 clones, around 94% of which are singletons. The sample comprised T cells isolated from PBMCs. The receptors were sampled from a human donor in good health.

This chain uses TRBV29-1 with TRBJ1-3; D not resolved. Trimming pared 3 bases from V and 3 bases from J, leaving 3 bases between. The CDR3 is 11 residues long. Germline-derived CDR1 and CDR2 are SQVTM and ANQGSEA. The CDR3 loop reads CSVDYGNTIYF. CDR3 in DNA: TGCAGCGTTGACTATGGAAACACCATATATTTT.

CDR3 sequence reads: CASSMGSGFYNEQFF. Here the CDR3 DNA reads TGTGCCAGTAGTATGGGTAGCGGGTTTTACAATGAGCAGTTCTTC. V gene TRBV19 combines with J gene TRBJ2-1; 7 bases match TRBD2. Germline values: CDR1 LNHDA, CDR2 SQIVND (reference sequence). This CDR3 is built from 15 residues. The J segment lost 4 bases and the V segment lost 3 bases, leaving 6 bases of the junction unmatched.

The chain links TRBV5-1 to TRBJ2-3; 9 bases map to TRBD1. The CDR3 loop spans 15 amino acids. Germline-derived CDR1 and CDR2 are SGHRS and YFSETQ. The trim removed 2 bases at V and 5 bases at J, leaving 6 bases unmatched. The CDR3 bases are TGCGCCAGCAGCTTTGTGGGACAGGGTATAGATACGCAGTATTTT. This encodes CASSFVGQGIDTQYF.

V gene TRBV7-2 combines with J gene TRBJ2-7, with a tentative D call TRBD2 (6 bases). The germline V gene has CDR1 SGHTA and CDR2 FQGNSA. V was cut by 5 bases and J by 5 bases, with 16 bases left in between. This CDR3 is 14 amino acids long. The CDR3 spells CASSIPTSMNEQYF. The CDR3 DNA follows: TGTGCCAGCAGCATCCCGACTAGTATGAACGAGCAGTACTTC.

The sample holds one count of this clone. The chain links TRBV7-9 to TRBJ1-2, with D perhaps matching TRBD1 (5 bases). Trimming took 4 bases from V and 6 from J, leaving 15 bases between them. The V gene's germline CDR1 is SEHNR and CDR2 FQNEAQ (reference sequence). The CDR3 has 14 amino acids. The CDR3, as DNA: TGTGCCAGCAGCTGGGGCGGGGTTCTGGATGGCTACACCTTC. This gives the protein CASSWGGVLDGYTF.

The genes are TRBV9 and TRBJ2-1, with TRBD2 identical over 8 bases. The CDR3 loop spans 16 amino acids. J lost 4 bases, V lost 0 bases, and 6 bases had no gene match. Germline V gives CDR1 SGDLS, CDR2 YYNGEE. In DNA form, the CDR3 reads TGTGCCAGCAGCGTAGCGGGGGGGGTGAGGTACAATGAGCAGTTCTTC. Residues: CASSVAGGVRYNEQFF. The entire variable domain, with the rest obtained from reference TRBV9 and TRBJ2-1, is as follows: DSGVTQTPKHLITATGQRVTLRCSPRSGDLSVYWYQQSLDQGLQFLIQYYNGEERAKGNILERFSAQQFPDLHSELNLSSLELGDSALYFCASSVAGGVRYNEQFFGPGTRLTVL.

The chain combines TRBV5-1 with TRBJ2-7, with D possibly matching TRBD1 (9 bases). The CDR3 is 17 amino acids. CDR1 and CDR2 (germline): SGHRS, YFSETQ. The V end lost 1 base, the J end lost 7 bases, and 24 bases lay between the germline ends. In nucleotides, the CDR3 is TGCGCCAGCAGCTTGTTTCGGGACAGGGAAGCGGGAGAGGAGCAGTACTTC. This encodes CASSLFRDREAGEEQYF.

The V and J genes are TRBV4-3 and TRBJ1-3; tentative D call: TRBD1 (6 bases). V lost 0 bases and J lost 5, with 11 bases in between. The CDR3 totals 15 residues. The germline V gene encodes CDR1 LGHNA and CDR2 YSLEER. In DNA, the CDR3 is TGCGCCAGCAGCCAAGATTCAGGGGCGCGAAACACCATATATTTT. Translated: CASSQDSGARNTIYF.

The CDR3 reads CASSPDRGRNTEAFF. CDR3 coding DNA: TGTGCCAGCAGCCCGGACAGGGGGCGCAACACTGAAGCTTTCTTT. The chain carries TRBV7-3 and TRBJ1-1; 11 bases line up with TRBD1. The germline V gene encodes CDR1 SGHTA and CDR2 FQGTGA. After removal of 5 bases from V and 2 bases from J, the junction contained 4 bases not matched to a gene. The CDR3 is made up of 15 amino acids. The full variable domain, rest sourced from reference TRBV7-3 and TRBJ1-1, is GAGVSQTPSNKVTEKGKYVELRCDPISGHTALYWYRQSLGQGPEFLIYFQGTGAADDSGLPNDRFFAVRPEGSVSTLKIQRTERGDSAVYLCASSPDRGRNTEAFFGQGTRLTVV.

V gene TRBV5-1 combines with J gene TRBJ2-1; 7 bases match TRBD1. Trimming cost V 5 bases and J 7 bases; bases outside gene matches: 9. Per the germline V gene, CDR1 is SGHRS and CDR2 is YFSETQ. The CDR3 is made up of 14 amino acids. The CDR3 loop reads CASRGEGARNEQFF. The CDR3 DNA reads TGCGCCAGCAGAGGAGAGGGGGCAAGGAATGAGCAGTTCTTC.

The V gene is TRBV7-9, the J gene TRBJ1-4, with D unclear. CDR1 SEHNR and CDR2 FQNEAQ come from the germline V gene (reference sequence). The CDR3 has 15 amino acids. Trimming shortened V by 0 bases and J by 4 bases, and 9 bases separated the two germline ends. The CDR3 region is CASSLAPGYNEKLFF. The CDR3 coding sequence is TGTGCCAGCAGCTTAGCTCCGGGTTATAATGAAAAACTGTTTTTT. Full variable domain (outside the CDR3, taken from reference TRBV7-9 and TRBJ1-4): DTGVSQNPRHKITKRGQNVTFRCDPISEHNRLYWYRQTLGQGPEFLTYFQNEAQLEKSRLLSDRFSAERPKGSFSTLEIQRTEQGDSAMYLCASSLAPGYNEKLFFGSGTQLSVL.